Below, 18 T cell receptor beta chains from the same sample are listed, as sequenced in a study of long-term antiretroviral therapy in people with HIV (dated by TCRdb to between 2021 and 2024). The immunoSEQ hsTCRB v3.0 assay was used at survey level resolution to sequence the TRB variable region. TCRdb stores this immuneACCESS table with in-frame sequences only. Part of the clones is absent; in the studies checked, under half of the shortfall reflects unresolved V genes, and no reason is known for the rest. Present in this sample are 15,000 to 20,000 clones, about four fifths of which were seen just once. Of the sample, approximately 7.7% falls within the top ten clones. The sample consisted of unsorted PBMCs, taken 0.9 years after starting antiretroviral therapy. The receptors were gathered from a man younger than 30 with HIV.

This chain connects TRBV29-1 to TRBJ2-1; 9 nucleotides line up with TRBD1. The germline V gene has CDR1 SQVTM and CDR2 ANQGSEA. The V and J ends lost 5 bases and 7 bases, in that order; junction bases with no gene match: 3. The CDR3 is made up of 12 amino acids. CDR3 region: CSVWDRDNEQFF. The CDR3 DNA reads as TGCAGCGTTTGGGACAGGGATAATGAGCAGTTCTTC.

V and J are TRBV6-1 and TRBJ1-3; D uncertain. V was clipped by 9 bases and J by 0 bases, with 12 bases between them. The CDR3 runs 14 residues. Germline V lookup: CDR1 MNHNS, CDR2 SASEGT. This CDR3 is CASYMAGSGNTIYF. DNA of the CDR3: TGTGCCAGTTACATGGCGGGCTCTGGAAACACCATATATTTT.

The rearrangement links TRBV11-2 to TRBJ1-5; D unclear. V was trimmed by 0 bases and J by 5 bases, leaving 11 bases between them. This CDR3 is built from 15 residues. The germline V gene has CDR1 SGHAT and CDR2 FQNNGV. The CDR3 loop reads CASSLDLGADQPQHF. Here the CDR3 DNA reads TGTGCCAGCAGCTTAGATCTGGGAGCGGATCAGCCCCAGCATTTT.

This clone occurred a few times. The rearrangement joins TRBV6-1 to TRBJ1-2, with D unresolved. In germline, CDR1 is MNHNS, CDR2 SASEGT. Trimming shortened V by 5 bases and J by 4 bases, and 14 bases separated the two germline ends. The CDR3 runs to 14 residues. CDR3: CASSNLQLPYGYTF. The CDR3 nucleotides are TGTGCCAGCAGTAACCTACAGCTACCCTATGGCTACACCTTC.

The V and J genes are TRBV6-6 and TRBJ2-2, with D uncertain. This CDR3 has 16 residues. V was trimmed by 0 bases and J by 4 bases, leaving 12 bases between them. CDR1 and CDR2 from the germline V gene are MNHNY and SVGAGI (reference sequence). The CDR3 DNA is TGTGCCAGCAGTTACTCGATTTCTCGTAGCACCGGGGAGCTGTTTTTT. It encodes CASSYSISRSTGELFF.

V is TRBV7-9 and J is TRBJ1-1; D unresolved. The ends were cut back, 3 bases at V and 1 base at J, with 9 bases in the middle. Germline CDR1 is SEHNR and CDR2 is FQNEAQ (reference sequence). CDR3 length equals 14 residues. CDR3: CASSLSPGNTEAFF. In nucleotides, the CDR3 is TGTGCCAGCAGCTTGAGTCCGGGGAACACTGAAGCTTTCTTT.

The count of this clone is one. The J gene is TRBJ1-4, the V gene TRBV7-9, with a tentative D call TRBD1 (6 bases). Germline lookup yields CDR1 SEHNR and CDR2 FQNEAQ (reference sequence). Trimming cost V 7 bases and J 4 bases, with 19 bases left between them. This CDR3 comprises 16 residues. CDR3 coding DNA: TGTGCCAGCACCCCCGGACAGACTATAAGTAATGAAAAACTGTTTTTT. Its translation: CASTPGQTISNEKLFF.

The genes are TRBV6-5 and TRBJ2-5; D is undetermined. Germline CDR1 is MNHEY and CDR2 is SVGAGI. There are 13 residues in the CDR3. Trimming took off 4 bases at V and 1 base at J, with 7 bases between the two ends. The CDR3 sequence: CASSSQPQETQYF. The CDR3 DNA is TGTGCCAGCAGTTCGCAGCCCCAAGAGACCCAGTACTTC.

This clone has only a few counts. The CDR3 coding sequence is TGTGCCAGCAGTTCCAGGACCCCCGTCAGGGAGCTGTTTTTT. Its translation: CASSSRTPVRELFF. V gene TRBV7-6 combines with J gene TRBJ2-2; unclear D gene. Per germline, CDR1 SGHVS and CDR2 FNYEAQ. The CDR3 contains 14 residues. V lost 6 bases and J 9 bases, leaving 17 bases between the germline ends.

This clone appeared once. The CDR3 sequence: CASRKDRQQETQYF. The DNA for the CDR3 is TGTGCCAGCAGAAAGGACAGGCAACAAGAGACCCAGTACTTC. This chain joins TRBV6-1 and TRBJ2-5; 7 nucleotides line up with TRBD1. Germline trimming cut 6 bases from V and 2 bases from J; bases unmatched to any gene: 6. Looked up from germline, CDR1 is MNHNS and CDR2 is SASEGT. The CDR3 length is 14 residues.

V is TRBV7-9 and J is TRBJ1-1, with D uncertain. The germline V gene has CDR1 SEHNR and CDR2 FQNEAQ (reference sequence). V lost 3 bases and J 1 base, leaving 15 bases between the germline ends. The CDR3 contains 16 residues. CDR3 amino acids: CASSLAVGRTNTEAFF. The CDR3 nucleotides are TGTGCCAGCAGCTTGGCAGTGGGTCGTACGAACACTGAAGCTTTCTTT.

The chain couples TRBV6-1 to TRBJ1-1; 7 bases match TRBD1. CDR3 length: 15 residues. Germline loops: CDR1 MNHNS, CDR2 SASEGT. V lost 5 bases to trimming and J lost 8 bases; unmatched junction nucleotides: 14. The CDR3 region is CASSPQRRQGREAFF. Written as DNA, the CDR3 is TGTGCCAGCAGTCCCCAAAGGAGACAGGGAAGGGAAGCTTTCTTT.

The rearrangement links TRBV7-9 to TRBJ1-6, with unresolved D. Germline V gives CDR1 SEHNR, CDR2 FQNEAQ (reference sequence). V was shortened by 1 base and J by 8 bases, with 9 bases between the two germline ends. CDR3 size: 14 residues. CDR3: CASSLGAGYSPLHF. Here the CDR3 DNA reads TGTGCCAGCAGCTTAGGGGCGGGGTATTCACCCCTCCACTTT.

This rearrangement joins TRBV2 to TRBJ1-2; no clear D. The CDR3 covers 11 residues. V was pared by 7 bases and J by 5 bases, with 8 bases between. Germline V gives CDR1 SNHLY, CDR2 FYNNEI. The CDR3 reads CASKAAYGYTF. In DNA form, the CDR3 reads TGTGCCAGCAAGGCAGCATATGGCTACACCTTC.

The chain has TRBV7-8 and TRBJ2-2; TRBD1 might be the D (5 bases). Trimming took off 6 bases at V and 3 bases at J, with 8 bases between the two ends. The CDR3 totals 13 residues. The germline gives CDR1 SGHVS, CDR2 FQNEAQ. The CDR3 is CASRKQDTGELFF. In DNA, the CDR3 is TGTGCCAGCAGAAAACAGGACACCGGGGAGCTGTTTTTT.

The chain carries TRBV9 and TRBJ1-2; 10 bases map to TRBD1. V was pared by 0 bases and J by 7 bases, with 9 bases of the junction left unmatched. The CDR3 is made up of 16 amino acids. Per germline, CDR1 SGDLS and CDR2 YYNGEE. This chain's CDR3 is CASSVERQGAVGGYTF. The CDR3 bases are TGTGCCAGCAGCGTAGAGAGACAGGGGGCGGTAGGTGGCTACACCTTC.

V usage is TRBV5-1 and J usage is TRBJ1-3; D is possibly TRBD1 (5 bases). The V end lost 7 bases, the J end lost 0 bases, and 5 bases lay between the germline ends. The germline V gene encodes CDR1 SGHRS and CDR2 YFSETQ. The CDR3 runs to 12 residues. The CDR3: CASQGSGNTIYF. In DNA, the CDR3 is TGCGCCAGCCAGGGCTCTGGAAACACCATATATTTT.

This clone was picked up one time. The rearrangement joins TRBV28 to TRBJ1-3, with D uncertain. The CDR3 has 12 residues. Germline loops: CDR1 MDHEN, CDR2 SYDVKM. The V and J ends lost 10 bases and 3 bases respectively, with 10 bases between them. The CDR3 coding sequence is TGTGCCACCAAGGTCCTTGGAAACACCATATATTTT. Protein: CATKVLGNTIYF.